A selection of T cell receptor beta chains follows, all from one sample in a study of graft-versus-host responses after intestinal transplantation. For these TCRs, the target antigens are not known. TCRdb's table, derived via immunoSEQ multiplex PCR, lists solely in-frame clones and lacks some. The sample shows 90,000 to 120,000 clones, about nine tenths of them seen only once. Material: unstimulated CD4+ T cells sorted from spleen or lymph node cells, obtained before transplant. The receptors stem from a human donor who was the organ donor for an intestinal transplant. Both conserved end residues are part of each CDR3. A D gene is named only where the DNA matches it firmly. Some rows mark clone size as missing; the rest say once, few, many or name a class of expanded clone.

d_gene: .; v_gene: TRBV7-3; abundance: once; j_gene: TRBJ1-5; CDR3aa: CASSFATGLNQPQHF; CDR3nt: TGTGCCAGCAGCTTCGCCACAGGCCTAAATCAGCCCCAGCATTTT
d_gene: .; v_gene: TRBV23-1; abundance: .; j_gene: TRBJ1-2; CDR3aa: CASSSDRQLLYGYTF; CDR3nt: TGCGCCAGCAGTTCCGACCGACAGTTACTCTATGGCTACACCTTC
d_gene: .; v_gene: TRBV27; abundance: .; j_gene: TRBJ1-1; CDR3aa: CASSLGDPLRAFF; CDR3nt: TGTGCCAGCAGTTTAGGTGATCCACTCAGAGCTTTCTTT
d_gene: .; v_gene: TRBV15; abundance: .; j_gene: TRBJ1-6; CDR3aa: CATRRENSPLHF; CDR3nt: TGTGCCACCAGACGAGAGAATTCACCCCTCCACTTT
d_gene: .; v_gene: TRBV30; abundance: .; j_gene: TRBJ1-2; CDR3aa: CAWAALDSLNYGYTF; CDR3nt: TGTGCCTGGGCCGCCCTGGACAGCCTAAACTATGGCTACACCTTC
d_gene: TRBD2; v_gene: TRBV5-1; abundance: .; j_gene: TRBJ2-1; CDR3aa: CASSLVGGRGNNEQFF; CDR3nt: TGCGCCAGCAGCTTGGTAGGCGGGAGGGGCAACAATGAGCAGTTCTTC
d_gene: TRBD1; v_gene: TRBV6-1; abundance: few; j_gene: TRBJ1-5; CDR3aa: CASSGTGGRQPQHF; CDR3nt: TGTGCCAGCAGTGGGACAGGGGGTCGTCAGCCCCAGCATTTT
d_gene: .; v_gene: TRBV5-4; abundance: .; j_gene: TRBJ2-1; CDR3aa: CASSFILGEQFF; CDR3nt: TGTGCCAGCAGCTTTATCTTGGGTGAGCAGTTCTTC
d_gene: .; v_gene: TRBV4-1; abundance: .; j_gene: TRBJ2-2; CDR3aa: CASRGIGLTGLRTGELFF; CDR3nt: TGCGCCAGCAGGGGGATTGGGTTAACAGGTCTTCGCACCGGGGAGCTGTTTTTT
d_gene: .; v_gene: TRBV14; abundance: few; j_gene: TRBJ1-4; CDR3aa: CASSQPSGGEKLFF; CDR3nt: TGTGCCAGCAGCCAACCCTCTGGGGGTGAAAAACTGTTTTTT
d_gene: .; v_gene: TRBV19; abundance: .; j_gene: TRBJ1-1; CDR3aa: CASSIGHQGTEAFF; CDR3nt: TGTGCCAGTAGTATAGGTCACCAAGGCACTGAAGCTTTCTTT
d_gene: TRBD1; v_gene: TRBV6-6; abundance: .; j_gene: TRBJ1-2; CDR3aa: CASSYDRAGDGYTF; CDR3nt: TGTGCCAGCAGTTACGACAGGGCGGGAGATGGCTACACCTTC
d_gene: .; v_gene: TRBV11-2; abundance: .; j_gene: TRBJ1-6; CDR3aa: CASSLRGVDSPLHF; CDR3nt: TGTGCCAGCAGCTTACGGGGTGTTGATTCACCCCTCCACTTT
d_gene: .; v_gene: TRBV10-1; abundance: .; j_gene: TRBJ1-2; CDR3aa: CASSEGQYNYGYTF; CDR3nt: TGCGCCAGCAGTGAGGGACAATATAACTATGGCTACACCTTC
d_gene: TRBD1; v_gene: TRBV10-2; abundance: once; j_gene: TRBJ1-2; CDR3aa: CASSDDTQGSYGYTF; CDR3nt: TGCGCCAGCAGTGACGACACACAGGGGTCCTATGGCTACACCTTC
d_gene: TRBD1; v_gene: TRBV4-1; abundance: once; j_gene: TRBJ1-6; CDR3aa: CASRRQGSENNSPLHF; CDR3nt: TGCGCCAGCAGACGACAGGGGAGTGAAAATAATTCACCCCTCCACTTT
d_gene: TRBD2; v_gene: TRBV29-1; abundance: .; j_gene: TRBJ2-5; CDR3aa: CSSSGTSGQETQYF; CDR3nt: TGCAGCTCTAGCGGGACTAGCGGACAAGAGACCCAGTACTTC
d_gene: TRBD1; v_gene: TRBV19; abundance: .; j_gene: TRBJ2-1; CDR3aa: CASNSGGTGGNEQFF; CDR3nt: TGTGCCAGTAATTCCGGTGGGACAGGGGGCAATGAGCAGTTCTTC
d_gene: TRBD2; v_gene: TRBV9; abundance: .; j_gene: TRBJ2-1; CDR3aa: CASSVGGLVFSEQFF; CDR3nt: TGTGCCAGCAGCGTAGGGGGACTAGTGTTCAGTGAGCAGTTCTTC
d_gene: .; v_gene: TRBV4-1; abundance: few; j_gene: TRBJ1-5; CDR3aa: CASSQDTTVRNQPQHF; CDR3nt: TGCGCCAGCAGCCAAGACACCACCGTCCGCAATCAGCCCCAGCATTTT
d_gene: .; v_gene: TRBV7-9; abundance: .; j_gene: TRBJ2-7; CDR3aa: CASSFHTESYEQYF; CDR3nt: TGTGCCAGCAGCTTTCATACGGAATCCTACGAGCAGTACTTC
d_gene: TRBD2; v_gene: TRBV18; abundance: .; j_gene: TRBJ2-7; CDR3aa: CASSPRGLAGEQYF; CDR3nt: TGTGCCAGCTCACCCCGGGGACTAGCGGGAGAGCAGTACTTC
d_gene: .; v_gene: TRBV6-1; abundance: .; j_gene: TRBJ1-2; CDR3aa: CASSGRGGYTF; CDR3nt: TGTGCCAGCAGTGGGAGGGGTGGCTACACCTTC
d_gene: .; v_gene: TRBV6-5; abundance: .; j_gene: TRBJ2-3; CDR3aa: CASTAPTTQNTQYF; CDR3nt: TGTGCCAGCACCGCCCCAACAACCCAAAATACGCAGTATTTT
d_gene: TRBD2; v_gene: TRBV11-3; abundance: few; j_gene: TRBJ2-2; CDR3aa: CASSGGGAPGELFF; CDR3nt: TGTGCCAGCAGCGGCGGGGGGGCACCCGGGGAGCTGTTTTTT
d_gene: TRBD1; v_gene: TRBV2; abundance: .; j_gene: TRBJ1-2; CDR3aa: CASSPGQQNYGYTF; CDR3nt: TGTGCCAGCAGTCCGGGACAGCAAAACTATGGCTACACCTTC
d_gene: TRBD1; v_gene: TRBV5-1; abundance: .; j_gene: TRBJ1-2; CDR3aa: CASSPDWTGYYGYTF; CDR3nt: TGCGCCAGCAGCCCAGACTGGACAGGGTACTATGGCTACACCTTC
d_gene: TRBD1; v_gene: TRBV4-1; abundance: .; j_gene: TRBJ2-7; CDR3aa: CASSQAGQGYEQYF; CDR3nt: TGCGCCAGCAGCCAAGCGGGACAGGGCTACGAGCAGTACTTC
d_gene: .; v_gene: TRBV6-1; abundance: .; j_gene: TRBJ2-7; CDR3aa: CASSEDRHSYEQYF; CDR3nt: TGTGCCAGCAGTGAAGACAGACACTCCTACGAGCAGTACTTC
d_gene: .; v_gene: TRBV18; abundance: .; j_gene: TRBJ2-5; CDR3aa: CASSPRRQETQYF; CDR3nt: TGTGCCAGCTCACCAAGGCGGCAAGAGACCCAGTACTTC
d_gene: .; v_gene: TRBV10-3; abundance: once; j_gene: TRBJ2-7; CDR3aa: CAISGSSGLPKIYEQYF; CDR3nt: TGTGCCATCAGTGGGTCCTCCGGGCTTCCAAAAATATACGAGCAGTACTTC
d_gene: TRBD1; v_gene: TRBV19; abundance: .; j_gene: TRBJ1-2; CDR3aa: CASSIRQGAPLYGYTF; CDR3nt: TGTGCCAGTAGTATTCGGCAGGGGGCCCCCCTCTACGGCTACACCTTC
d_gene: .; v_gene: TRBV5-1; abundance: .; j_gene: TRBJ1-1; CDR3aa: CASSYRLGDTEAFF; CDR3nt: TGCGCCAGCAGCTACAGACTTGGGGACACTGAAGCTTTCTTT
d_gene: .; v_gene: TRBV19; abundance: .; j_gene: TRBJ2-6; CDR3aa: CASSLNYLGVLTF; CDR3nt: TGTGCCAGTAGCTTGAACTACCTAGGCGTCCTGACTTTC
d_gene: .; v_gene: TRBV7-6; abundance: .; j_gene: TRBJ2-3; CDR3aa: CASSLFGGTPQDTQYF; CDR3nt: TGTGCCAGCAGCTTATTTGGGGGGACCCCCCAAGATACGCAGTATTTT
d_gene: TRBD2; v_gene: TRBV5-4; abundance: .; j_gene: TRBJ2-4; CDR3aa: CASSPWTSGSRDIQYF; CDR3nt: TGTGCCAGCAGCCCATGGACTAGCGGGAGCAGAGACATTCAGTACTTC
d_gene: .; v_gene: TRBV7-2; abundance: .; j_gene: TRBJ1-1; CDR3aa: CASSLDSRFTEAFF; CDR3nt: TGTGCCAGCAGCTTAGATTCCAGATTCACTGAAGCTTTCTTT
d_gene: .; v_gene: TRBV19; abundance: .; j_gene: TRBJ2-2; CDR3aa: CASTPTAGNTGELFF; CDR3nt: TGTGCCAGTACCCCTACAGCGGGGAACACCGGGGAGCTGTTTTTT
d_gene: .; v_gene: TRBV6-1; abundance: .; j_gene: TRBJ1-1; CDR3aa: CASSTPGGTEAFF; CDR3nt: TGTGCCAGCAGTACACCGGGGGGCACTGAAGCTTTCTTT
d_gene: .; v_gene: TRBV7-2; abundance: .; j_gene: TRBJ1-1; CDR3aa: CASSLGPRGTEAFF; CDR3nt: TGTGCCAGCAGCTTAGGCCCAAGGGGCACTGAAGCTTTCTTT
d_gene: .; v_gene: TRBV29-1; abundance: .; j_gene: TRBJ1-4; CDR3aa: CSVPGLTNEKLFF; CDR3nt: TGCAGTGTTCCAGGGTTAACTAATGAAAAACTGTTTTTT
d_gene: TRBD1; v_gene: TRBV6-1; abundance: .; j_gene: TRBJ1-2; CDR3aa: CASRKLTGGYGYTF; CDR3nt: TGTGCCAGCAGAAAGTTGACAGGGGGCTATGGCTACACCTTC
d_gene: .; v_gene: TRBV5-5; abundance: .; j_gene: TRBJ1-5; CDR3aa: CASSLAGGSNQPQHF; CDR3nt: TGTGCCAGCAGCTTGGCGGGGGGCAGCAATCAGCCCCAGCATTTT
d_gene: .; v_gene: TRBV6-1; abundance: .; j_gene: TRBJ1-2; CDR3aa: CASSEAAGGNYGYTF; CDR3nt: TGTGCCAGCAGTGAAGCTGCCGGGGGGAACTATGGCTACACCTTC
d_gene: .; v_gene: TRBV6-1; abundance: .; j_gene: TRBJ1-1; CDR3aa: CASIARLNTEAFF; CDR3nt: TGTGCCAGCATTGCCAGATTGAACACTGAAGCTTTCTTT
d_gene: .; v_gene: TRBV15; abundance: .; j_gene: TRBJ1-6; CDR3aa: CATSREAQRGSPLHF; CDR3nt: TGTGCCACCAGCAGAGAAGCACAGCGAGGTTCACCCCTCCACTTT
d_gene: .; v_gene: TRBV29-1; abundance: .; j_gene: TRBJ1-1; CDR3aa: CSSGRGFGTEAFF; CDR3nt: TGCAGCTCCGGCCGAGGGTTTGGAACTGAAGCTTTCTTT
d_gene: .; v_gene: TRBV27; abundance: once; j_gene: TRBJ1-2; CDR3aa: CASSFSGAVYGYTF; CDR3nt: TGTGCCAGCAGTTTCTCCGGGGCCGTCTATGGCTACACCTTC
d_gene: .; v_gene: TRBV9; abundance: .; j_gene: TRBJ2-3; CDR3aa: CASSVAPGFRTDTQYF; CDR3nt: TGTGCCAGCAGCGTAGCCCCGGGTTTCCGCACAGATACGCAGTATTTT
d_gene: .; v_gene: TRBV6-6; abundance: .; j_gene: TRBJ2-7; CDR3aa: CASSFNYEQYF; CDR3nt: TGTGCCAGCAGCTTCAACTACGAGCAGTACTTC
d_gene: .; v_gene: TRBV7-3; abundance: .; j_gene: TRBJ1-1; CDR3aa: CASSLTGGTEAFF; CDR3nt: TGTGCCAGCAGCTTAACAGGCGGCACTGAAGCTTTCTTT
d_gene: TRBD2; v_gene: TRBV5-4; abundance: .; j_gene: TRBJ2-3; CDR3aa: CASSLWPSGTDTQYF; CDR3nt: TGTGCCAGCAGCTTGTGGCCTAGCGGGACAGATACGCAGTATTTT
d_gene: TRBD1; v_gene: TRBV6-5; abundance: .; j_gene: TRBJ1-2; CDR3aa: CASSYSRQGAYGYTF; CDR3nt: TGTGCCAGCAGTTACTCGCGACAGGGGGCCTATGGCTACACCTTC
d_gene: TRBD2; v_gene: TRBV4-2; abundance: .; j_gene: TRBJ2-5; CDR3aa: CASSRTSGYQETQYF; CDR3nt: TGTGCCAGCAGCCGGACTAGCGGGTACCAAGAGACCCAGTACTTC
d_gene: TRBD2; v_gene: TRBV7-2; abundance: .; j_gene: TRBJ2-5; CDR3aa: CASRNSGLAGEDQYF; CDR3nt: TGTGCCAGCAGGAACTCCGGACTAGCGGGAGAAGACCAGTACTTC
d_gene: .; v_gene: TRBV4-2; abundance: .; j_gene: TRBJ1-4; CDR3aa: CASSHPGQFNEKLFF; CDR3nt: TGTGCCAGCAGCCACCCCGGACAGTTTAATGAAAAACTGTTTTTT
d_gene: .; v_gene: TRBV11-2; abundance: few; j_gene: TRBJ1-2; CDR3aa: CASSLVGGNYGYTF; CDR3nt: TGTGCCAGCAGCTTAGTGGGGGGGAACTATGGCTACACCTTC
d_gene: TRBD1; v_gene: TRBV4-1; abundance: .; j_gene: TRBJ1-4; CDR3aa: CASSQEFPGQETTTNEKLFF; CDR3nt: TGCGCCAGCAGCCAAGAATTTCCGGGACAGGAGACTACAACTAATGAAAAACTGTTTTTT
d_gene: .; v_gene: TRBV12-2; abundance: .; j_gene: TRBJ2-7; CDR3aa: CASRGPHREVSYEQYF; CDR3nt: TGTGCAAGTCGCGGGCCCCATCGTGAGGTCTCCTACGAGCAGTACTTC